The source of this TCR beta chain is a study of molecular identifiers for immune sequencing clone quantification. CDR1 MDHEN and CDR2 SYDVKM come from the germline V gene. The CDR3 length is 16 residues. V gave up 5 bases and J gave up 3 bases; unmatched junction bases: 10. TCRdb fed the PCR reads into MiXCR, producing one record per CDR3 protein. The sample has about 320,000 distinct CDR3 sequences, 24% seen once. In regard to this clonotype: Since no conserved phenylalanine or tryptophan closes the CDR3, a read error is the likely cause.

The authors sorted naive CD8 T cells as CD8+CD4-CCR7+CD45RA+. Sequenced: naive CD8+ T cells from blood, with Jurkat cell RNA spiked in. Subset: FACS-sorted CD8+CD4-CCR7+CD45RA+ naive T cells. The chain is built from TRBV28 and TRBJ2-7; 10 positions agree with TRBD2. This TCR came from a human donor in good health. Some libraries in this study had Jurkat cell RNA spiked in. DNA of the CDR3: TGTGCCAGCAGTCTGGGGACCGGGACTAGCGACTACGAGCAGTACCTC. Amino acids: CASSLGTGTSDYEQYL.